These 27 T cell receptor beta chains came from one sample sequenced in a study of molecular identifiers for immune sequencing clone quantification. MiXCR, applied by TCRdb to the PCR reads, yields one record per CDR3 protein. This table holds 63,000 or so distinct CDR3 sequences, around 17% found once. Sample: naive CD8+ T cells from blood, with Jurkat cell RNA spiked in. Subset in this sample: FACS-sorted CD8+CD4-CCR7+CD45RA+ naive T cells. These TCRs come from a human donor in good health. Some libraries in this study had Jurkat cell RNA spiked in.

This clonotype was found a few times. A much larger clonotype is one base distant, so this may be a read error. The rearrangement joins TRBV4-3 to TRBJ1-1, with 9 positions matching TRBD1. V was clipped by 1 base and J by 6 bases; unmatched bases: 9. CDR3 length equals 16 residues. Per germline, CDR1 LGHNA and CDR2 YSLEER. The CDR3 nucleotides read TGCGCCAGCAGCCAAGTGGGGGGCACAGGGGGCGCTGAAGCTTTCTTT. Translated: CASSQVGGTGGAEAFF.

This clonotype has at least ten counts. The chain has TRBV10-3 and TRBJ2-3, with no clear D. V shed 2 bases and J shed 2 bases, with 8 bases lying between them. The CDR3 has 14 amino acids. Germline V CDR1 and CDR2: ENHRY, SYGVKD. As DNA, the CDR3 is TGTGCCATCAGTGAGCCCCCGCCCACAGATACGCAGTATTTT. Protein product: CAISEPPPTDTQYF.

V is TRBV3-1 and J is TRBJ2-1, with 10 bases that match TRBD2. The germline gives CDR1 LGHDT, CDR2 YNNKEL (reference sequence). V gave up 1 base and J gave up 7 bases; unmatched junction bases: 10. The CDR3 consists of 17 residues. CDR3 nucleotides: TGTGCCAGCAGCCAAGTCGCGGCTAGCGGGAGTGGAAATGAGCAGTTCTTC. Encoded protein: CASSQVAASGSGNEQFF.

The sample holds many counts of this clonotype. The rearrangement joins TRBV19 to TRBJ1-1; a possible D gene is TRBD1 (6 bases). With 7 bases removed from V and 2 bases from J, the gap between germline ends came to 11 bases. This CDR3 is 13 amino acids long. Germline V lookup: CDR1 LNHDA, CDR2 SQIVND (reference sequence). CDR3 in DNA: TGTGCCAGTACCCCGGACAGTAACACTGAAGCTTTCTTT. Protein: CASTPDSNTEAFF.

This clonotype was picked up many times. The rearrangement uses TRBV27 and TRBJ2-1, with 9 bases fitting TRBD1. CDR1 MNHEY and CDR2 SMNVEV come from the germline V gene (reference sequence). The CDR3 sequence is 16 residues long. The V segment lost 1 base and the J segment 0 bases; nucleotides outside the gene matches: 1. CDR3 sequence reads: CASSLWTGASYNEQFF. The CDR3 DNA is TGTGCCAGCAGTTTATGGACAGGGGCCTCCTACAATGAGCAGTTCTTC.

In its sample, this clonotype was seen many times. The CDR3 here is CSAAVRLAENIQYF. The CDR3 DNA sequence: TGCAGTGCTGCCGTGCGACTAGCGGAAAACATTCAGTACTTC. This sequence joins TRBV20-1 and TRBJ2-4; 9 bases align to TRBD2. Germline V gives CDR1 DFQATT, CDR2 SNEGSKA (reference sequence). The ends lost 5 bases at V and 5 bases at J; junction bases unmatched: 7. This CDR3 is 14 amino acids long.

Details on this clonotype: The junction does not match germline at one end; this may be a read error. The genes are TRBV25-1 and TRBJ1-1; D call uncertain. This CDR3 region has 14 residues. CDR1 and CDR2 (germline): MGHDK, SYGVNS. The CDR3 here is CANSLPGMNTEAFF. The DNA for the CDR3 is TGTGCCAACAGTCTACCGGGGATGAACACTGAAGCTTTCTTT. The whole variable domain, remainder taken from reference TRBV25-1 and TRBJ1-1, is EADIYQTPRYLVIGTGKKITLECSQTMGHDKMYWYQQDPGMELHLIHYSYGVNSTEKGDLSSESTVSRIRTEHFPLTLESARPSHTSQYLCANSLPGMNTEAFFGQGTRLTVV.

Concerning this clonotype: A read error may be the cause here, since a much bigger clone is one base away. The chain carries TRBV6-6 and TRBJ2-3, with D possibly being TRBD2 (5 bases). CDR3 length: 14 residues. The germline V gene encodes CDR1 MNHNY and CDR2 SVGAGI (reference sequence). V shed 11 bases and J shed 0 bases, with 15 bases lying between them. Here the CDR3 DNA reads TGTGCCGGCAAGGGAGATCGTAGCACAGATACGCAGTATTTT. Amino acids: CAGKGDRSTDTQYF.

This clonotype was counted at least ten times. This chain links TRBV7-8 with TRBJ1-4; D not resolved. Trimming removed 3 bases at V and 2 bases at J, with 7 bases between. CDR3 length equals 14 residues. Germline V gene lookup returns CDR1 SGHVS and CDR2 FQNEAQ. CDR3 protein: CASSFLQTNEKLFF. The CDR3 DNA is TGTGCCAGCAGCTTTTTACAGACTAATGAAAAACTGTTTTTT.

This clonotype was found many times. This chain links TRBV4-1 with TRBJ2-5; D is uncertain. This CDR3 is built from 14 residues. V was shortened by 3 bases and J by 1 base, with 9 bases between the two germline ends. Germline lookup yields CDR1 MGHRA and CDR2 YSYEKL. The CDR3 loop reads CASSQVPSQETQYF. The DNA of the CDR3 is TGCGCCAGCAGCCAGGTGCCCTCCCAAGAGACCCAGTACTTC.

This clonotype was detected only a few times. This rearrangement joins TRBV28 to TRBJ2-3; 9 nucleotides align to TRBD2. The germline V gene encodes CDR1 MDHEN and CDR2 SYDVKM. This CDR3 region has 15 residues. Trimming at V came to 2 bases and at J to 1 base, leaving 1 base not matched to a gene. In DNA form, the CDR3 reads TGTGCCAGCAGTTTACGCGGGGGGGGCACAGATACGCAGTATTTT. It translates to CASSLRGGGTDTQYF.

This clonotype was recorded many times. The chain joins TRBV7-2 to TRBJ1-1; a weak D match, TRBD1 (5 bases). V gave up 4 bases and J gave up 0 bases, with 12 bases separating them. Per the germline V gene, CDR1 is SGHTA and CDR2 is FQGNSA. This CDR3 contains 15 residues. In DNA, the CDR3 is TGTGCCAGCAGCTCCGGCCCAGGGTTGAACACTGAAGCTTTCTTT. This sequence encodes CASSSGPGLNTEAFF. Complete variable domain (other parts from reference TRBV7-2 and TRBJ1-1): GAGVSQSPSNKVTEKGKDVELRCDPISGHTALYWYRQSLGQGLEFLIYFQGNSAPDKSGLPSDRFSAERTGGSVSTLTIQRTQQEDSAVYLCASSSGPGLNTEAFFGQGTRLTVV.

The chain links TRBV20-1 to TRBJ2-1, with 10 nucleotides matching TRBD1. V lost 6 bases to trimming and J lost 4 bases; unmatched junction nucleotides: 3. The germline gives CDR1 DFQATT, CDR2 SNEGSKA (reference sequence). This CDR3 is built from 13 residues. The CDR3 bases are TGCAGTGCCCCGGGACAGGGGTACAATGAGCAGTTCTTC. As protein: CSAPGQGYNEQFF.

Comment on this clonotype: One base away lies a much larger clone, so this may be a sequencing read error. J is TRBJ2-7 and V is TRBV28, with 7 nucleotides matching TRBD1. Germline CDR1 MDHEN, CDR2 SYDVKM. The CDR3 length is 13 residues. DNA for the CDR3: TGTGCCAGCAGGACGGGACAGCAGTACGGGCAGTACTTC. This gives the protein CASRTGQQYGQYF.

The sample holds many counts of this clonotype. V and J are TRBV7-6 and TRBJ1-3; 7 nucleotides align to TRBD1. The CDR3 length is 15 residues. Losses at the gene ends were 7 bases for V and 0 bases for J; bases not matched to a gene: 6. Germline CDR1 reads SGHVS; CDR2 reads FNYEAQ. CDR3 nucleotide sequence: TGTGCCAGCAAACTCGGGACAGACTCTGGAAACACCATATATTTT. Protein: CASKLGTDSGNTIYF.

This clonotype occurred many times. The V gene is TRBV7-9, the J gene TRBJ2-5; no clear D. Germline-derived CDR1 and CDR2 are SEHNR and FQNEAQ (reference sequence). Deletions cut 5 bases from V and 5 bases from J, with 9 bases between. CDR3 length: 12 amino acids. The CDR3 spells CASSPPLETQYF. CDR3 DNA sequence: TGTGCCAGCAGCCCCCCACTGGAGACCCAGTACTTC.

The chain recombines TRBV27 with TRBJ2-7; D gene unclear. This CDR3 is built from 15 residues. V was cut by 2 bases and J by 0 bases, with 11 bases left in between. Germline V gene lookup returns CDR1 MNHEY and CDR2 SMNVEV (reference sequence). CDR3 nucleotides: TGTGCCAGCAGTTTAAATTCGGGTTTCTCCTACGAGCAGTACTTC. It yields the protein CASSLNSGFSYEQYF.

This clonotype was picked up many times. This sequence joins TRBV7-9 and TRBJ2-2; D remains ambiguous. There are 12 residues in the CDR3. Germline loops: CDR1 SEHNR, CDR2 FQNEAQ (reference sequence). The V end was cut by 3 bases, the J end by 7 bases, with 6 bases between. CDR3 in amino acids: CASSLFNGELFF. CDR3 sequence (DNA): TGTGCCAGCAGCTTGTTTAACGGGGAGCTGTTTTTT.

Note on this clonotype: A much bigger clone sits one base away, suggesting this may be a read error. V is TRBV10-3 and J is TRBJ2-7; 12 bases align to TRBD1. The CDR3 has 15 amino acids. Germline V gives CDR1 ENHRY, CDR2 SYGVKD. The DNA for the CDR3 is TGTGCCATCAGTGAGCCGGGACAGGGGGCTGGCGAGCGGTACTTC. It encodes CAISEPGQGAGERYF.

This clonotype was seen repeatedly, ten times or more. The V gene is TRBV19, the J gene TRBJ2-7, with 11 bases fitting TRBD2. In germline, CDR1 is LNHDA, CDR2 SQIVND (reference sequence). The CDR3 has 14 residues. V was pared by 3 bases and J by 7 bases, with 5 bases of the junction left unmatched. CDR3 amino acids: CASSIGLAGGEQYF. In DNA, the CDR3 is TGTGCCAGTAGTATCGGGTTAGCGGGAGGGGAGCAGTACTTC.

The chain combines TRBV27 with TRBJ2-1; a weak D match, TRBD2 (5 bases). CDR1 and CDR2 from the germline V gene are MNHEY and SMNVEV (reference sequence). The CDR3 is 13 residues long. V was cut by 5 bases and J by 8 bases, with 13 bases left in between. The CDR3 DNA sequence: TGTGCCAGCAGTCCCCGAGCGGTCTATGAGCAGTTCTTC. Its protein product is CASSPRAVYEQFF.

This clonotype was recorded once. A much larger clone differs by one base, so this may be a read error. No conserved phenylalanine or tryptophan ends this CDR3, so it is likely a read error. This chain uses TRBV11-3 with TRBJ2-3; no reliable D call. This CDR3 is built from 14 residues. V lost 4 bases to trimming and J lost 4 bases, with 12 bases between them. CDR1 and CDR2 from the germline V gene are SGHNT and YENEEA. CDR3 DNA: TGTGCCAGCAGCTCCCATACGTTGGCAGATACGCAGTATTCT. This translates into CASSSHTLADTQYS.

The chain joins TRBV2 to TRBJ2-7, with D tentatively TRBD2 (6 bases). Germline V lookup: CDR1 SNHLY, CDR2 FYNNEI. The V gene lost 7 bases and the J gene lost 3 bases, with 19 bases spanning the gap. This CDR3 region has 15 residues. Here the CDR3 reads CASIRSGETDYEQYF. CDR3 nucleotide sequence: TGTGCCAGCATTCGATCGGGGGAGACGGACTACGAGCAGTACTTC.

The chain has TRBV3-1 and TRBJ2-4, with 7 bases aligning to TRBD2. V shed 2 bases, J shed 8 bases, and the junction held 3 bases outside the gene matches. This CDR3 is built from 13 residues. Germline V gives CDR1 LGHDT, CDR2 YNNKEL (reference sequence). This chain's CDR3 is CASSQPGLHIQYF. CDR3 in DNA: TGTGCCAGCAGCCAACCGGGACTACACATTCAGTACTTC.

At least ten counts were recorded for this clonotype. The chain employs TRBV2 and TRBJ2-3; TRBD2 matches at 8 bases. V was pared by 6 bases and J by 5 bases, with 13 bases of the junction left unmatched. The CDR3 extends over 16 amino acids. Germline CDR1 reads SNHLY; CDR2 reads FYNNEI. This CDR3 is CASRRAGVGGGDTQYF. CDR3 DNA sequence: TGTGCCAGCAGAAGAGCGGGAGTAGGGGGTGGAGATACGCAGTATTTT.

This clonotype was observed many times. The V call is TRBV6-2 or TRBV6-3, the J call TRBJ2-1; D remains unclear. The CDR3 spans 11 residues. Trimming cost V 3 bases and J 8 bases, with 5 bases left between them. Per germline, CDR1 MNHEY and CDR2 SVGEGT. CDR3 sequence: CASSYLHEQFF. The CDR3 coding sequence is TGTGCCAGCAGTTATTTGCATGAGCAGTTCTTC.

V and J are TRBV5-8 and TRBJ2-1; TRBD1 agrees at 7 bases. The CDR3 length is 15 residues. Per the germline V gene, CDR1 is SGHTS and CDR2 is YDEGEE. With V trimmed by 0 bases and J by 3 bases, 3 bases remained unmatched. The CDR3 nucleotides are TGTGCCAGCAGCTTGGGAGGGGGCGGCTACAATGAGCAGTTCTTC. It encodes CASSLGGGGYNEQFF.